The T cell receptor (beta chain) described here comes from a study of CXCR3-negative and CXCR3-positive naive CD8 T cells (dated by TCRdb to the late 2010s). Regarding the study in general: Roughly 130 million TRB reads were obtained in total, roughly 1.5 +/- 0.3 million reads per library. The diversity and physicochemical repertoire analyses included some 11 donors pooled from two independent experiments. The TRBV-TRBJ cluster analysis covered naive subsets from 5 donors and memory cells from 3 donors. General findings and caveats noted by the study authors: Compared with CXCR3-negative naive cells, CXCR3-positive naive cells had TRB CDR3s with higher hydrophobicity (lower Kidera factor 4), lower energy, and higher strength and volume indices. Freshly isolated PBMCs were used for most assays because CXCR3 expression partially decreased after cryopreservation. Within the same donor, TRBV-TRBJ usage looked similar between naive CXCR3-negative and CXCR3-positive cells, but memory cells had distinct patterns. Comparably high repertoire diversity was found in both naive subsets, whereas much lower repertoire diversity was found in memory CD8+ T cells. Surface CD5, linked to self-reactivity in mice, was comparable between naive subsets; TCR interaction strength was therefore also inferred from TRB CDR3 physicochemical properties.

Sequencing used a NextSeq 550. The Human TCR Profiling Kit (MiLaboratory) was used to make UMI-labeled 5' RACE TRB cDNA libraries. cDNA synthesis used the entire amount of extracted RNA, and PCR amplification then used the entire amount of cDNA produced. The libraries were made side by side, with each library going through the same number of PCR cycles. The authors' analysis ran thus. About 53,000 +/- 9,400 unique UMI-labeled TRB cDNA molecules per library were extracted with MIGEC and MiXCR, with at least two reads per UMI required. On average, about 40,000 +/- 10,000 functional in-frame TRB CDR3 nucleotide clonotypes lacking stop codons were found per library. After downsampling to 5000 UMI-labeled TRB molecules per sample, diversity metrics such as normalized Shannon-Wiener and Chao1 were calculated in VDJtools. For the central five CDR3 residues, VDJtools calculated physicochemical properties weighted by clonotype size, namely interaction energy, strength, volume and Kidera factor 4. Each CDR3 protein sequence appears as one entry after TCRdb reprocessed the reads, and no DNA is included. These V and J calls are TCRdb output, not the study's own analysis. This sample's listing comprises around 80,000 distinct CDR3 sequences. The ten largest clones add up to about 0.62% of the sample.

Looking up the germline V gene yields CDR1 SQVTM and CDR2 ANQGSEA. Inclusive of the bounding cysteine and phenylalanine, the CDR3 is 13 residues long. No DNA appears here. Each CD8+ T cell subset was flow-sorted in triplicate, and approximately 280,000 cells per subset were placed directly into RLT lysis buffer. Naive CD8+ T cells were defined stringently as CD45RO-CCR7+CD27+CD95- to exclude memory contaminants. Using standard density gradient centrifugation, peripheral blood mononuclear cells were isolated from buffy coats. A FACSAria III was used to flow-sort naive CD8+ T cells into CXCR3-negative and CXCR3-positive populations. Total RNA was extracted from sorted cells with an RNeasy Mini Kit. Concerning this clonotype: It has no known antigen specificity.

The chain links TRBV29-1 with TRBJ2-5; TCRdb calls TRBD1, which cannot be checked without DNA. Input material: naive CXCR3+ CD8+ T cells from blood. Sample cell subset or site, as interpreted from the label and publication: CD45RO-CCR7+CD27+CD95- naive CD8+ T cells expressing CXCR3 (TNR3+). The sequence was obtained from a human donor in good health. Some clones in this sample may be carry-over from other donors' samples. This receptor has the CDR3 CSLGTAYQETQYF.